These 27 T cell receptor beta chains were sequenced from one sample in a study of vaccination effects on CD4 cells after COVID-19. Their target antigens are unknown. Only in-frame clones appear in the TCRdb table, and some are missing; sequencing was by immunoSEQ multiplex PCR. The table shows approximately 40,000 clones, with around 80% occurring only once. Culture proceeded for approximately 10 days, and CD4+ T cells were then isolated. The starting material was CD4+ T cells from PBMCs cultured without peptide, obtained before COVID-19 vaccination. The receptor set was obtained from a human donor who received a COVID-19 vaccine.

The chain carries TRBV7-2 and TRBJ2-7; D remains unclear. V was clipped by 2 bases and J by 6 bases, with 8 bases between them. The CDR3 runs 12 residues. Germline loops: CDR1 SGHTA, CDR2 FQGNSA. CDR3 sequence: CASSLQGFEQYV. As DNA, the CDR3 is TGTGCCAGCAGCTTACAAGGGTTCGAGCAGTACGTC.

This rearrangement joins TRBV24-1 to TRBJ2-3, with unresolved D. This CDR3 is built from 13 residues. Germline assignment: CDR1 KGHDR and CDR2 SFDVKD. V shed 2 bases and J shed 14 bases, with 16 bases lying between them. DNA for the CDR3: TGTGCCACCAGTGATTCCTCAACCCCGCACCGGTATTTT. Translation gives CATSDSSTPHRYF.

The chain carries TRBV11-2 and TRBJ1-1; D gene unclear. Germline V gene sequence: CDR1 SGHAT, CDR2 FQNNGV. The V gene lost 1 base and the J gene lost 2 bases, with 8 bases spanning the gap. The CDR3 spans 14 residues. The CDR3 DNA reads TGTGCCAGCAGCTTAGTTCGGGGTAACACTGAAGCTTTCTTT. Translated: CASSLVRGNTEAFF. The full variable domain, its missing parts supplied by reference TRBV11-2 and TRBJ1-1, is EAGVAQSPRYKIIEKRQSVAFWCNPISGHATLYWYQQILGQGPKLLIQFQNNGVVDDSQLPKDRFSAERLKGVDSTLKIQPAKLEDSAVYLCASSLVRGNTEAFFGQGTRLTVV.

The chain recombines TRBV6-6 with TRBJ1-5, with a possible D match to TRBD1 (5 bases). V was clipped by 7 bases and J by 0 bases, with 13 bases between them. The CDR3 has 15 amino acids. Germline V gene data show CDR1 as MNHNY and CDR2 as SVGAGI (reference sequence). The CDR3, as DNA: TGTGCCAGCAAGATAACAGGTTATAGCAATCAGCCCCAGCATTTT. As protein: CASKITGYSNQPQHF.

This chain links TRBV29-1 with TRBJ1-2; 9 bases match TRBD1. The V segment lost 6 bases and the J segment 8 bases; nucleotides outside the gene matches: 7. CDR1 is SQVTM and CDR2 is ANQGSEA in the germline V gene. The CDR3 has 12 residues. The CDR3 DNA follows: TGCAGCGTGTTGGACAGGGGACAAGGCTACACCTTC. Its protein product is CSVLDRGQGYTF.

The rearrangement joins TRBV18 to TRBJ2-5; D is undetermined. The V end lost 3 bases, the J end lost 5 bases, and 7 bases lay between the germline ends. Germline-derived CDR1 and CDR2 are KGHSH and LQKENI. This CDR3 is 12 amino acids long. Here the CDR3 reads CASSPSGETQYF. The DNA of the CDR3 is TGTGCCAGCTCACCTAGTGGGGAGACCCAGTACTTC.

This chain links TRBV6-1 with TRBJ1-6; D remains ambiguous. Germline V gene lookup returns CDR1 MNHNS and CDR2 SASEGT. The V and J ends lost 3 bases and 10 bases respectively, with 19 bases between them. This CDR3 spans 16 amino acids. Written as DNA, the CDR3 is TGTGCCAGCAGTGAGTCCAGACACCCGCTCTTATCACCCCTCCACTTT. This encodes CASSESRHPLLSPLHF.

The chain combines TRBV19 with TRBJ2-2, with D perhaps matching TRBD2 (6 bases). The CDR3 covers 12 residues. V was shortened by 6 bases and J by 7 bases, with 9 bases between the two germline ends. The germline V gene encodes CDR1 LNHDA and CDR2 SQIVND (reference sequence). The CDR3 loop is CASRRGGGELFF. In nucleotides, the CDR3 is TGTGCCAGTAGAAGGGGAGGCGGGGAGCTGTTTTTT.

V gene TRBV7-2 combines with J gene TRBJ1-3, with D hard to call. V lost 1 base to trimming and J lost 2 bases, with 9 bases between them. The CDR3 consists of 15 residues. Germline CDR1 is SGHTA and CDR2 is FQGNSA. The DNA for the CDR3 is TGTGCCAGCAGCTTAGTTAGGGTAGCTGGAAACACCATATATTTT. Amino acid sequence: CASSLVRVAGNTIYF.

The chain joins TRBV10-1 to TRBJ2-1; no clear D gene. CDR3 size: 16 residues. V was shortened by 3 bases and J by 1 base, with 13 bases between the two germline ends. Per the germline V gene, CDR1 is WNHNN and CDR2 is SYGVQD (reference sequence). The CDR3: CASSDAVGSSYNEQFF. CDR3 nucleotides: TGCGCCAGCAGTGATGCTGTCGGTTCATCCTACAATGAGCAGTTCTTC.

The chain combines TRBV28 with TRBJ1-2; 9 positions match TRBD1. This CDR3 has 16 amino acids. The germline V gene encodes CDR1 MDHEN and CDR2 SYDVKM. The trim removed 4 bases at V and 7 bases at J, leaving 13 bases unmatched. For the CDR3, the DNA is TGTGCCAGCAGTTACCCGACAGGGGGGACTCCTGGTGGCTACACCTTC. This translates into CASSYPTGGTPGGYTF.

In its sample, this clone was seen a few times. The gene calls are TRBV28 and TRBJ1-1, with 8 bases lining up with TRBD1. The CDR3 is 13 amino acids. Germline CDR1 MDHEN, CDR2 SYDVKM. The V and J ends lost 5 bases and 4 bases, in that order; junction bases with no gene match: 3. This CDR3 is CASSVTGVTEAFF. The CDR3 DNA is TGTGCCAGCAGTGTGACAGGGGTCACTGAAGCTTTCTTT.

The chain employs TRBV24-1 and TRBJ2-5, with 8 nucleotides matching TRBD2. Germline-derived CDR1 and CDR2 are KGHDR and SFDVKD. The CDR3 consists of 16 residues. The V and J ends lost 2 bases and 0 bases, in that order; junction bases with no gene match: 4. The CDR3 loop is CATSDSREGYQETQYF. The CDR3 DNA sequence: TGTGCCACCAGTGATTCACGGGAGGGGTACCAAGAGACCCAGTACTTC.

The V gene is TRBV6-2 or TRBV6-3, the J gene TRBJ2-5; TRBD1 might be the D (6 bases). CDR1 and CDR2 (germline): MNHEY, SVGEGT. This CDR3 has 15 amino acids. V lost 0 bases and J 7 bases, leaving 15 bases between the germline ends. CDR3 in amino acids: CASSYSVRGPGTQYF. In nucleotides, the CDR3 is TGTGCCAGCAGTTACTCGGTCAGGGGCCCAGGGACCCAGTACTTC.

The J gene is TRBJ1-5, the V gene TRBV19; D gene ambiguous. The germline V gene encodes CDR1 LNHDA and CDR2 SQIVND (reference sequence). The CDR3 sequence is 14 residues long. With 6 bases removed from V and 7 bases from J, the gap between germline ends came to 16 bases. CDR3 sequence: CASSVKGAGQPQHF. CDR3 in DNA: TGTGCCAGTAGCGTTAAGGGCGCGGGGCAGCCCCAGCATTTT.

The chain employs TRBV4-1 and TRBJ1-1, with TRBD1 as a possible D gene (5 bases). V dropped 2 bases and J dropped 0 bases, with 16 bases sitting between them. The V gene's germline CDR1 is MGHRA and CDR2 YSYEKL. The CDR3 is 17 amino acids. This CDR3 reads CASSQRAFAQVNTEAFF. The CDR3, as DNA: TGCGCCAGCAGCCAACGGGCCTTCGCACAGGTGAACACTGAAGCTTTCTTT.

The rearrangement joins TRBV10-2 to TRBJ2-7, with D tentatively TRBD1 (5 bases). V was cut by 0 bases and J by 6 bases, with 12 bases left in between. Germline assignment: CDR1 WSHSY and CDR2 SAAADI. The length of the CDR3 is 14 residues. CDR3 coding DNA: TGCGCCAGCAGTGAGTCGGGTAGAAGGGGCGAGCAGTACGTC. This gives the protein CASSESGRRGEQYV.

This chain connects TRBV27 to TRBJ1-4, with 7 positions matching TRBD1. The CDR3 is 15 amino acids. V shed 8 bases, J shed 2 bases, and the junction held 8 bases outside the gene matches. The germline V gene has CDR1 MNHEY and CDR2 SMNVEV (reference sequence). In DNA, the CDR3 is TGTGCCAGCGGGAATAGGGGGCAGACTAATGAAAAACTGTTTTTT. It translates to CASGNRGQTNEKLFF.

CDR3 nucleotide sequence: TGTGCCAGCAGTTATAGGTTCAATGAGCAGTTCTTC. This sequence encodes CASSYRFNEQFF. The chain recombines TRBV12-3 or TRBV12-4 with TRBJ2-1; D unresolved. The V and J ends lost 4 bases and 6 bases respectively, with 7 bases between them. This CDR3 has 12 amino acids.

The chain has TRBV4-3 and TRBJ1-2; a weak D match, TRBD1 (5 bases). V dropped 0 bases and J dropped 0 bases, with 11 bases sitting between them. Germline V gene sequence: CDR1 LGHNA, CDR2 YSLEER. This CDR3 has 16 residues. The CDR3 DNA sequence: TGCGCCAGCAGCCAAGAAATGGGACGGACTAACTATGGCTACACCTTC. Translated: CASSQEMGRTNYGYTF.

There are a few counts of this clone. The rearrangement joins TRBV2 to TRBJ1-5; D call uncertain. V lost 5 bases, J lost 6 bases, and 8 bases lay in between. Germline-derived CDR1 and CDR2 are SNHLY and FYNNEI. CDR3 size: 12 residues. CDR3 in amino acids: CASSPTPQPQHF. CDR3 nucleotide sequence: TGTGCCAGCAGTCCGACCCCTCAGCCCCAGCATTTT.

The J gene is TRBJ1-1, the V gene TRBV5-1; D call uncertain. Germline-derived CDR1 and CDR2 are SGHRS and YFSETQ. Deletions cut 2 bases from V and 1 base from J, with 12 bases between. The CDR3 is made up of 15 amino acids. CDR3 loop: CASSFFPAANTEAFF. Here the CDR3 DNA reads TGCGCCAGCAGCTTTTTTCCGGCGGCGAACACTGAAGCTTTCTTT.

In this sample, this clone turned up a few times. The chain employs TRBV7-2 and TRBJ2-7; D not resolved. V lost 1 base and J 2 bases, leaving 6 bases between the germline ends. The CDR3 has 13 residues. The germline V gene encodes CDR1 SGHTA and CDR2 FQGNSA. Here the CDR3 reads CASSLGPPYEQYV. In nucleotides, the CDR3 is TGTGCCAGCAGCTTAGGCCCTCCCTACGAGCAGTACGTC.

The rearrangement links TRBV24-1 to TRBJ1-1, with D possibly being TRBD1 (5 bases). V lost 2 bases to trimming and J lost 11 bases, with 17 bases between them. The CDR3 has 14 residues. Per the germline V gene, CDR1 is KGHDR and CDR2 is SFDVKD. The CDR3 sequence is CATSDSAGPLRAFF. For the CDR3, the DNA is TGTGCCACCAGTGATTCTGCAGGGCCCCTCAGGGCTTTCTTT.

This clone was observed a handful of times. The rearrangement joins TRBV3-1 (or the pseudogene TRBV3-2) to TRBJ2-7; 8 nucleotides match TRBD2. The V gene's germline CDR1 is LGHDT and CDR2 YNNKEL (reference sequence). The V gene end was trimmed by 3 bases and the J gene end by 4 bases; junction bases not matched to a gene: 8. This CDR3 has 15 amino acids. The CDR3, as DNA: TGTGCCAGCAGCCACTTTGCGGGGGGACGTTACGAGCAGTACGTC. Amino acid sequence: CASSHFAGGRYEQYV.

Details on this clone: One end of the junction is discordant with germline, which a read error may explain. The rearrangement links TRBV20-1 to TRBJ1-1; 8 bases map to TRBD1. This CDR3 region has 11 residues. Germline values: CDR1 DFQATT, CDR2 SNEGSKA (reference sequence). The CDR3 DNA reads TGCAGTGCTAGCCCACGGGACAGGATAATCTTT. The encoded protein is CSASPRDRIIF.

The chain combines TRBV2 with TRBJ2-7; 11 bases line up with TRBD2. The germline gives CDR1 SNHLY, CDR2 FYNNEI. CDR3 length: 14 residues. J lost 6 bases, V lost 8 bases, and 9 bases had no gene match. The CDR3 here is CASQSRLAGFEQYV. The CDR3 DNA reads as TGTGCCAGCCAATCACGACTAGCGGGGTTCGAGCAGTACGTC.